A single sample is the source of the 23 T cell receptor beta chains below, sequenced in a study of blood T cell repertoires in COVID-19. The method was immunoSEQ multiplex PCR; TCRdb's version includes in-frame clones alone and lacks a portion of them. The sample consists of 120,000 to 150,000 clones, roughly 90% of them appearing once. Sequencing used peripheral blood. These receptor sequences come from a human donor in a cohort sampled during active COVID-19.

The chain employs TRBV5-1 and TRBJ2-2, with no clear D. The V end lost 2 bases, the J end lost 4 bases, and 9 bases lay between the germline ends. CDR3 length: 14 residues. Germline V gene sequence: CDR1 SGHRS, CDR2 YFSETQ. CDR3 amino acids: CASSLTVLTGELFF. The CDR3 bases are TGCGCCAGCAGCTTAACTGTACTCACCGGGGAGCTGTTTTTT.

V gene TRBV5-1 combines with J gene TRBJ1-4, with 9 bases that match TRBD1. The CDR3 covers 14 residues. V gave up 5 bases and J gave up 6 bases; unmatched junction bases: 5. From germline, CDR1 is SGHRS and CDR2 YFSETQ. CDR3 loop: CASSPGQGHEKLFF. CDR3 nucleotides: TGCGCCAGCAGTCCTGGACAGGGGCATGAAAAACTGTTTTTT.

The J gene is TRBJ1-6, the V gene TRBV6-2 or TRBV6-3; D is ambiguous. Germline loops: CDR1 MNHEY, CDR2 SVGEGT. Deletions cut 4 bases from V and 6 bases from J, with 13 bases between. The CDR3 contains 15 residues. CDR3 amino acids: CASSSAGSGNSPLHF. As DNA, the CDR3 is TGTGCCAGCAGTTCAGCGGGTAGCGGTAATTCACCCCTCCACTTT.

This clone was recorded only once. V and J are TRBV6-2 or TRBV6-3 and TRBJ2-4, with TRBD1 matching 7 bases. From germline, CDR1 is MNHEY and CDR2 SVGEGT. CDR3 length: 14 residues. V lost 0 bases, J lost 12 bases, and 8 bases stayed unmatched. CDR3 sequence (DNA): TGTGCCAGCAGTTACTCGGGAAGGGGGCTAGCTCAGTACTTC. This gives the protein CASSYSGRGLAQYF.

V gene TRBV18 combines with J gene TRBJ1-1, with 10 bases lining up with TRBD1. The CDR3 length is 17 residues. V dropped 1 base and J dropped 3; count of bases not matched to a gene: 8. Per the germline V gene, CDR1 is KGHSH and CDR2 is LQKENI. CDR3 in amino acids: CASSPLGTGVADTEAFF. CDR3 bases: TGTGCCAGCTCACCACTTGGGACAGGGGTTGCCGACACTGAAGCTTTCTTT. The full variable domain, in which reference TRBV18 and TRBJ1-1 provide the parts outside the CDR3, is NAGVMQNPRHLVRRRGQEARLRCSPMKGHSHVYWYRQLPEEGLKFMVYLQKENIIDESGMPKERFSAEFPKEGPSILRIQQVVRGDSAAYFCASSPLGTGVADTEAFFGQGTRLTVV.

DNA of the CDR3: TGTGCCAGCAGCTTGACAGGGGGCCTCTACAATGAGCAGTTCTTC. It specifies CASSLTGGLYNEQFF. The rearrangement uses TRBV5-6 and TRBJ2-1, with TRBD1 matching 9 bases. Germline V gene sequence: CDR1 SGHDT, CDR2 YYEEEE. The V and J ends lost 1 base and 3 bases, in that order; junction bases with no gene match: 2. This CDR3 contains 15 residues.

Written as DNA, the CDR3 is TGCGCCAGCAGCCCAGGCAGGCAGCCCCCCGTTGAAAAACTGTTTTTT. Translated, it gives CASSPGRQPPVEKLFF. The chain carries TRBV5-1 and TRBJ1-4; D gene unclear. The V gene lost 4 bases and the J gene lost 7 bases, with 20 bases spanning the gap. The CDR3 sequence is 16 residues long. The germline gives CDR1 SGHRS, CDR2 YFSETQ.

This clone appeared once. DNA for the CDR3: TGTGCCAGCAAAGCCGAACGGGCAGGGCAGGGAGAGACCCAGTACTTC. Translated, it gives CASKAERAGQGETQYF. The rearrangement links TRBV7-9 to TRBJ2-5; D might be TRBD1 (5 bases). The length of the CDR3 is 16 residues. Trimming took off 7 bases at V and 4 bases at J, with 22 bases between the two ends. From germline, CDR1 is SEHNR and CDR2 FQNEAQ (reference sequence).

The chain recombines TRBV10-3 with TRBJ1-1; D ambiguous. The V and J ends lost 2 bases and 1 base respectively, with 5 bases between them. The CDR3 has 13 residues. Germline V gene lookup returns CDR1 ENHRY and CDR2 SYGVKD. The CDR3 sequence is CAISELANTEAFF. The CDR3 nucleotides read TGTGCCATCAGTGAGCTAGCGAACACTGAAGCTTTCTTT.

The chain carries TRBV23-1 and TRBJ1-1; 7 bases are shared with TRBD1. TRBV23-1 is labeled an ORF, and its function is uncertain. The junction had 3 bases not matched to a gene; V was cut back by 7 bases and J by 1 base. The CDR3 has 13 residues. CDR3 coding DNA: TGCGCCAGCACCCGACAGGGGAACACTGAAGCTTTCTTT. Translation gives CASTRQGNTEAFF.

The chain uses TRBV7-9 and TRBJ2-7; 11 bases line up with TRBD1. Germline CDR1 and CDR2: SEHNR and FQNEAQ (reference sequence). V trimming: 5 bases; J trimming: 5 bases; junction bases outside the gene matches: 8. The CDR3 consists of 15 residues. In DNA form, the CDR3 reads TGTGCCAGCAGCGCAGGGGACAGGGGGTACCACGAGCAGTACTTC. This gives the protein CASSAGDRGYHEQYF.

This sequence joins TRBV27 and TRBJ1-6; D gene unclear. Looked up from germline, CDR1 is MNHEY and CDR2 is SMNVEV (reference sequence). The V gene lost 5 bases and the J gene lost 4 bases, with 18 bases spanning the gap. The CDR3 loop spans 17 amino acids. The DNA for the CDR3 is TGTGCCAGCAGTATTCGGCTCAGTAAAGCGTATAATTCACCCCTCCACTTT. Amino acids: CASSIRLSKAYNSPLHF.

CDR3 sequence reads: CASSFGTGGTEAFF. CDR3 DNA sequence: TGTGCCAGCAGTTTTGGGACAGGGGGAACTGAAGCTTTCTTT. The chain employs TRBV28 and TRBJ1-1; TRBD1 matches at 11 bases. The germline V gene has CDR1 MDHEN and CDR2 SYDVKM. CDR3 length: 14 amino acids. Trimming took 3 bases from V and 5 from J; bases not matched to a gene: 2.

The J gene is TRBJ2-5, the V gene TRBV11-3; 11 bases are shared with TRBD1. The V gene's germline CDR1 is SGHNT and CDR2 YENEEA. CDR3 length: 15 amino acids. V shed 1 base, J shed 4 bases, and the junction held 2 bases outside the gene matches. The CDR3 nucleotides are TGTGCCAGCAGCTTAGGGACAGGGGGCCGAGAGACCCAGTACTTC. As protein: CASSLGTGGRETQYF.

The V and J genes are TRBV6-6 and TRBJ2-5; TRBD1 matches at 10 bases. V was pared by 8 bases and J by 1 base, with 4 bases of the junction left unmatched. The CDR3 is 14 amino acids. Germline CDR1 reads MNHNY; CDR2 reads SVGAGI (reference sequence). CDR3 region: CASLWTGGQETQYF. The CDR3 DNA reads TGTGCCAGCCTCTGGACAGGGGGCCAAGAGACCCAGTACTTC.

The chain carries TRBV11-3 and TRBJ2-1; D possibly corresponds to TRBD1 (7 bases). The CDR3 runs to 13 residues. Trimming left V 8 bases short and J 0 bases short, with 8 bases between. Germline lookup yields CDR1 SGHNT and CDR2 YENEEA. CDR3: CASQGGSYNEQFF. The DNA of the CDR3 is TGTGCCAGCCAGGGGGGCTCCTACAATGAGCAGTTCTTC.

The rearrangement joins TRBV18 to TRBJ2-3; weak D call: TRBD1 (6 bases). The CDR3 length is 16 residues. The germline V and J ends were trimmed by 3 bases and 2 bases, with 15 bases remaining between them. Germline V gives CDR1 KGHSH, CDR2 LQKENI. For the CDR3, the DNA is TGTGCCAGCTCACCCGGTACAGGGTCCTCCACAGATACGCAGTATTTT. Amino acid sequence: CASSPGTGSSTDTQYF. The variable domain in full, completed from reference TRBV18 and TRBJ2-3, reads NAGVMQNPRHLVRRRGQEARLRCSPMKGHSHVYWYRQLPEEGLKFMVYLQKENIIDESGMPKERFSAEFPKEGPSILRIQQVVRGDSAAYFCASSPGTGSSTDTQYFGPGTRLTVL.

The rearrangement uses TRBV4-2 and TRBJ2-3, with 10 bases lining up with TRBD1. Germline V gives CDR1 LGHNA, CDR2 YNFKEQ. The CDR3 has 14 amino acids. V shed 5 bases and J 6 bases; nucleotides not matched to a gene: 5. The CDR3: CASSLDRGLDTQYF. In nucleotides, the CDR3 is TGTGCCAGCAGCTTAGACAGGGGGCTCGATACGCAGTATTTT.

The V gene is TRBV7-2, the J gene TRBJ2-7; 8 bases fit TRBD1. This CDR3 has 14 residues. Germline assignment: CDR1 SGHTA and CDR2 FQGNSA. Trimming removed 1 base from V and 8 bases from J; junction bases left unmatched: 7. The CDR3 nucleotides read TGTGCCAGCAGCTTAGGCCAGGGGGCTGGAAAGCAGTACTTC. Residues: CASSLGQGAGKQYF.

A few counts support this clone. This chain connects TRBV5-5 to TRBJ1-5; a weak D match, TRBD1 (6 bases). Germline V gives CDR1 SGHKS, CDR2 YYEKEE (reference sequence). With 2 bases removed from V and 5 bases from J, the gap between germline ends came to 11 bases. This CDR3 has 14 residues. CDR3 DNA: TGTGCCAGCAGCTTTCGCAGGGGCGATCAGCCCCAGCATTTT. Its translation: CASSFRRGDQPQHF.

The rearrangement uses TRBV10-3 and TRBJ2-5; D gene uncertain. This CDR3 has 13 amino acids. CDR1 and CDR2 (germline): ENHRY, SYGVKD. V lost 6 bases and J 2 bases, leaving 10 bases between the germline ends. The CDR3 reads CAIRGTVQETQYF. CDR3 nucleotides: TGTGCCATCAGAGGAACAGTTCAAGAGACCCAGTACTTC.

The CDR3 reads CASSLAGGAGETQYF. The CDR3 nucleotides read TGTGCCAGCAGCTTAGCCGGGGGGGCCGGAGAGACCCAGTACTTC. The chain couples TRBV7-3 to TRBJ2-5; 8 bases are a match to TRBD2. Germline values: CDR1 SGHTA, CDR2 FQGTGA. The V segment lost 2 bases and the J segment 4 bases; nucleotides outside the gene matches: 6. This CDR3 region has 15 residues.

The rearrangement uses TRBV6-6 and TRBJ1-4, with 9 bases fitting TRBD1. There are 15 residues in the CDR3. Germline CDR1 is MNHNY and CDR2 is SVGAGI (reference sequence). Unmatched junction bases numbered 9, after V lost 5 bases and J lost 8 bases. The CDR3 nucleotides are TGTGCCAGCAGTCTAGGACAGGGGACGAGGGAAAAACTGTTTTTT. The encoded protein is CASSLGQGTREKLFF.